This is a list of T cell receptor beta chains from one sample in a study of Ad26.COV2.S vaccination and SARS-CoV-2 variants. Clones were sequenced by immunoSEQ multiplex PCR, and TCRdb holds only the in-frame ones, with some missing. The repertoire has about 350,000 clones, more than 85% of them found once; the top ten carry approximately 5%. The specimen comprised peripheral blood, sampled in a trial of Ad26.COV2.S vaccine versus placebo. The receptors derive from a person aged 18-60 years who received the Ad26.COV2.S COVID-19 vaccine or a placebo. The CDR3 runs from the conserved cysteine through the conserved F or W. The order of the fields is clone size, J gene, V gene, D gene, CDR3 DNA, CDR3 protein. A D gene is named only where the DNA matches it firmly. Not all rows give a size; the values are once, few, many and, for expanded clones, a class.

>-|TRBJ2-5|TRBV24-1|-
TGTGCCACCAGTGATTGGCGGCAGGAAATCCAAGAGACCCAGTACTTC
CATSDWRQEIQETQYF
>-|TRBJ1-5|TRBV30|-
TGTGCCTGGAGTAAGGGGTGGAATCAGCCCCAGCATTTT
CAWSKGWNQPQHF
>-|TRBJ2-1|TRBV4-3|-
TGCGCCAGCAGCCAATCACTAAATAGGGATGAGCAGTTCTTC
CASSQSLNRDEQFF
>once|TRBJ1-1|TRBV9|-
TGTGCCAGCAGCGCGGACGGACTGAACACTGAAGCTTTCTTT
CASSADGLNTEAFF
>-|TRBJ2-1|TRBV18|TRBD2
TGTGCCAGCTCGCGAATAGCGGGGGGTAATGAGCAGTTCTTC
CASSRIAGGNEQFF
>-|TRBJ2-3|TRBV27|TRBD2
TGTGCCAGCAGACTTAGCGGGGGGACTACAGATACGCAGTATTTT
CASRLSGGTTDTQYF
>-|TRBJ2-7|TRBV11-1|-
TGTGCCAGCAGCCATGGGTTTGCCTACGAGCAGTACTTC
CASSHGFAYEQYF
>-|TRBJ1-1|TRBV7-2|-
TGTGCCAGCAGCTTAGGAGGACAGTACACTGAAGCTTTCTTT
CASSLGGQYTEAFF
>-|TRBJ2-3|TRBV5-6|TRBD2
TGTGCCAGCAGCCGGCCGGGACTAGCGAGTCGAGCCGATACGCAGTATTTT
CASSRPGLASRADTQYF
>-|TRBJ2-7|TRBV19|TRBD2
TGTGCCAGTAGTATAAAAGCGGGGGGGCTATACGAGCAGTACTTC
CASSIKAGGLYEQYF
>-|TRBJ1-1|TRBV5-6|-
TGTGCCAGCAGCTTCGGCCCCGGGGGGAGTCACACTGAAGCTTTCTTT
CASSFGPGGSHTEAFF
>-|TRBJ2-5|TRBV6-5|-
TGTGCCAGCAGTTACGCGCGTACGCAAGAGACCCAGTACTTC
CASSYARTQETQYF
>-|TRBJ1-1|TRBV12-3/TRBV12-4|-
TGTGCCAGCTGGCAGGGGAGGCATTCCGAAACTTTCTTT
CASWQGRHSETFF
>once|TRBJ2-2|TRBV11-3|TRBD1
TGTGCCAGCAGCCCCTGGACAGGGGAGAACACCGGGGAGCTGTTTTTT
CASSPWTGENTGELFF
>-|TRBJ2-7|TRBV7-2|-
TGTGCCAGCAGCTTAGACAGGGCCTCCTACGAGCAGTACTTC
CASSLDRASYEQYF
>-|TRBJ1-2|TRBV29-1|TRBD1
TGCAGCGTCGCCAGGGGGGCCTATGGCTACACCTTC
CSVARGAYGYTF
>once|TRBJ2-1|TRBV7-9|-
TGTGCCAGCAGCTTAGCGGGATCCTACAATGAGCAGTTCTTC
CASSLAGSYNEQFF
>-|TRBJ2-2|TRBV11-1|TRBD1
TGTGCCAGCACCCCACAGGGGGCGCAAATCACCGGGGAGCTGTTTTTT
CASTPQGAQITGELFF
>once|TRBJ2-4|TRBV28|-
TGTGCCAGCAGTGTGATCTGGAGAGGGCCGAGAGCCAAAAACATTCAGTACTTC
CASSVIWRGPRAKNIQYF
>-|TRBJ1-1|TRBV6-6|-
TGTGCCAGCAGTTACTCAAGCCGAAATGGGTACACTGAAGCTTTCTTT
CASSYSSRNGYTEAFF
>-|TRBJ2-7|TRBV12-3/TRBV12-4|-
TGTGCCAGCAGCCCCAGAGGGTTCTACGAGCAGTACTTC
CASSPRGFYEQYF
>-|TRBJ2-5|TRBV7-9|-
TGTGCCAGCAGCAACTCCGTTCAAGAGACCCAGTACTTC
CASSNSVQETQYF
>-|TRBJ2-7|TRBV6-5|TRBD2
TGTGCCATCCGACTAGCGGGGTCCTACGAGCAGTACTTC
CAIRLAGSYEQYF
>-|TRBJ1-1|TRBV4-2|TRBD1
TGTGCCAGCAGCTCGGACAGGAGGAACACTGAAGCTTTCTTT
CASSSDRRNTEAFF
>once|TRBJ1-2|TRBV27|TRBD1
TGTGCCAGCAGTGTGACAGGGAGGATGGAAGGCTACACCTTC
CASSVTGRMEGYTF
>-|TRBJ2-7|TRBV28|TRBD2
TGTGCCAGCAGTTTCCTATGGACTAGCGGGGGATACGAGCAGTACTTC
CASSFLWTSGGYEQYF
>-|TRBJ2-2|TRBV7-9|-
TGTGCCAGCAGCTTAGTTACGTCTTACACCGGGGAGCTGTTTTTT
CASSLVTSYTGELFF
>-|TRBJ1-6|TRBV6-5|TRBD1
TGTGCCAGCAGTACTCTCCGGGACAGGACATCACCCCTCCACTTT
CASSTLRDRTSPLHF
>-|TRBJ1-5|TRBV25-1|TRBD1
TGTGCCAGCAGTGAATGGGGACAGGTGATTAGCAATCAGCCCCAGCATTTT
CASSEWGQVISNQPQHF
>-|TRBJ1-4|TRBV18|-
TGTGCCAGCTCTCGAAACCGGGGGTCAACTAATGAAAAACTGTTTTTT
CASSRNRGSTNEKLFF
>-|TRBJ2-1|TRBV5-4|-
TGTGCCAGCAGCTTAGCAGGGAACAATGAGCAGTTCTTC
CASSLAGNNEQFF
>-|TRBJ1-5|TRBV28|TRBD1
TGTGCCAGCAGGGATAGGACAGGGGTGGTTCAGCCCCAGCATTTT
CASRDRTGVVQPQHF
>once|TRBJ2-5|TRBV12-3/TRBV12-4|-
TGTGCCAGCAGGGTGGGAGTGCAGGAGACCCAGTACTTC
CASRVGVQETQYF
>-|TRBJ1-2|TRBV12-3/TRBV12-4|-
TGTGCCAGCAGTTCCGAAGCTAACTATGGCTACACCTTC
CASSSEANYGYTF
>-|TRBJ1-1|TRBV10-3|TRBD1
TGTGCCATCAGTGAGTCGGGGAACAGGGGAGGGACTGAAGCTTTCTTT
CAISESGNRGGTEAFF
>-|TRBJ1-1|TRBV6-2/TRBV6-3|-
TGTGCCAGCAGTTACTTACAGGGAAACGGAGCTTTCTTT
CASSYLQGNGAFF
>once|TRBJ2-3|TRBV2|TRBD1
TGTGCCAGTAAACGACAGGGGGCGGGAGATACGCAGTATTTT
CASKRQGAGDTQYF
>few|TRBJ2-7|TRBV15|-
TGTGCCACCAGCAGAGATGAATTGGGGGGCACCCGCTACGAGCAGTACTTC
CATSRDELGGTRYEQYF
>-|TRBJ2-1|TRBV28|TRBD1
TGTGCCAGCAGTTTCCAGGGGGATTACTACAATGAGCAGTTCTTC
CASSFQGDYYNEQFF
>-|TRBJ1-5|TRBV7-3|-
TGTGCCAGCAGCTCGGAAGGGCCTCCAATGAATGGCAATCAGCCCCAGCATTTT
CASSSEGPPMNGNQPQHF